This is a list of T cell receptor beta chains from one sample in a study of blood T cell repertoires in COVID-19. Repertoires were generated with immunoSEQ multiplex PCR, while TCRdb's copy carries only in-frame clones and drops some. The table lists hundreds of thousands of clones, around 86% of them singletons, with about 1.6% in the top ten. Sequencing used peripheral blood. Receptor source: a woman aged 60-75 years who had recovered from COVID-19. Both conserved end residues are part of each CDR3. D genes are given only for firm matches. Not all rows give a size; the values are once, few, many and, for expanded clones, a class.

J	D	size	V	CDR3	DNA
TRBJ1-5	-	few	TRBV2	CASSDEGGQPQHF	TGTGCCAGCAGTGACGAGGGTGGTCAGCCCCAGCATTTT
TRBJ1-3	TRBD1	-	TRBV3-1/TRBV3-2	CASSQGQGDGNTIYF	TGTGCCAGCAGCCAAGGACAGGGGGACGGAAACACCATATATTTT
TRBJ1-1	TRBD1	-	TRBV29-1	CSVEQGAWTEAFF	TGCAGCGTTGAACAGGGGGCCTGGACTGAAGCTTTCTTT
TRBJ1-6	-	-	TRBV15	CATSNLYGGQVRNSPLHF	TGTGCCACCAGCAATCTGTATGGGGGACAAGTAAGGAATTCACCCCTCCACTTT
TRBJ2-5	TRBD2	-	TRBV7-8	CASRGSGGHQETQYF	TGTGCCAGCAGGGGTAGCGGGGGGCACCAAGAGACCCAGTACTTC
TRBJ1-5	TRBD1	-	TRBV6-2/TRBV6-3	CASSSGQGSNQPQHF	TGTGCCAGCAGTTCCGGACAGGGCAGCAATCAGCCCCAGCATTTT
TRBJ1-4	TRBD1	few	TRBV7-9	CASSLWTGFNEKLFF	TGTGCCAGCAGCTTATGGACAGGCTTTAATGAAAAACTGTTTTTT
TRBJ1-3	TRBD1	-	TRBV9	CASSVSGTGGNLLRDTIYF	TGTGCCAGCAGCGTAAGCGGGACAGGGGGCAATCTGCTTCGGGACACCATATATTTT
TRBJ2-5	-	-	TRBV2	CASSEARVGLEETQYF	TGTGCCAGCAGTGAAGCGCGGGTCGGGCTCGAAGAGACCCAGTACTTC
TRBJ2-7	TRBD1	few	TRBV5-1	CASSRGQVPPGEQYF	TGCGCCAGCAGCAGGGGACAGGTTCCACCGGGAGAGCAGTACTTC
TRBJ1-5	-	-	TRBV7-2	CASSLDPRANQPQHF	TGTGCCAGCAGCTTAGACCCCAGGGCCAATCAGCCCCAGCATTTT
TRBJ2-7	TRBD1	-	TRBV29-1	CSGGQNTYEQYF	TGCAGCGGGGGACAGAACACCTACGAGCAGTACTTC
TRBJ2-7	TRBD1	-	TRBV5-1	CASSQRRTGREQYF	TGCGCCAGCAGCCAACGCAGGACAGGGCGAGAGCAGTACTTC
TRBJ2-1	TRBD2	-	TRBV5-1	CASSGTSGRSSYNEQFF	TGCGCCAGCAGCGGGACTAGCGGAAGGAGCTCCTACAATGAGCAGTTCTTC
TRBJ1-6	-	-	TRBV18	CASSPAGGRLLHF	TGTGCCAGCTCACCGGCCGGGGGGCGGCTCCTCCACTTT
TRBJ1-2	-	-	TRBV4-2	CASSPGDNYGYTF	TGTGCCAGCAGTCCAGGGGATAACTATGGCTACACCTTC
TRBJ1-2	TRBD1	-	TRBV6-2/TRBV6-3	CASSSGTGRYYGYTF	TGTGCCAGCAGTTCGGGGACAGGGAGGTACTATGGCTACACCTTC
TRBJ1-2	-	-	TRBV19	CASSTQISGYGYTF	TGTGCCAGTAGTACTCAAATATCAGGGTATGGCTACACCTTC
TRBJ2-7	-	-	TRBV5-4	CASSPQGPYYEQYF	TGTGCCAGCAGCCCGCAGGGGCCCTACTACGAGCAGTACTTC
TRBJ2-5	-	-	TRBV3-1/TRBV3-2	CASSRAGAQETQYF	TGTGCCAGCAGCCGCGCGGGGGCACAAGAGACCCAGTACTTC
TRBJ1-5	TRBD1	-	TRBV10-3	CAISPGQSRNQPQHF	TGTGCCATCAGTCCGGGACAGAGTCGCAATCAGCCCCAGCATTTT
TRBJ1-5	-	-	TRBV6-5	CASRLGWRVNQPQHF	TGTGCCAGCAGACTAGGGTGGCGGGTCAATCAGCCCCAGCATTTT
TRBJ2-5	TRBD1	-	TRBV28	CASSPVPVERTGGKRGETQYF	TGTGCCAGCAGTCCTGTACCCGTCGAACGAACAGGGGGAAAGAGGGGGGAGACCCAGTACTTC
TRBJ1-1	-	-	TRBV14	CASSQGRSTEAFF	TGTGCCAGCAGCCAAGGCAGATCCACTGAAGCTTTCTTT
TRBJ2-1	TRBD2	few	TRBV14	CASSQGIGTWSIAGSNEQFF	TGTGCCAGCAGCCAAGGTATAGGGACTTGGAGTATAGCGGGGTCCAATGAGCAGTTCTTC
TRBJ1-4	TRBD1	-	TRBV2	CASSGPPGQGPNEKLFF	TGTGCCAGCAGTGGCCCCCCGGGACAGGGACCTAATGAAAAACTGTTTTTT
TRBJ1-5	-	-	TRBV19	CASSLFTDQPQHF	TGTGCCAGTAGCCTCTTTACGGATCAGCCCCAGCATTTT
TRBJ2-3	TRBD2	once	TRBV28	CASSLREAGGTDTQYF	TGTGCCAGCAGTTTAAGGGAAGCGGGGGGGACAGATACGCAGTATTTT
TRBJ2-1	-	once	TRBV12-3/TRBV12-4	CASGGGGGNEQFF	TGTGCCAGCGGGGGCGGGGGAGGTAATGAGCAGTTCTTC
TRBJ2-5	-	-	TRBV7-9	CASSLGLSGETQYF	TGTGCCAGCAGCTTAGGACTATCAGGAGAGACCCAGTACTTC
TRBJ2-1	TRBD1	-	TRBV11-3	CASSPLGTVSYNEQFF	TGTGCCAGCAGCCCACTCGGGACAGTTTCCTACAATGAGCAGTTCTTC
TRBJ2-6	-	-	TRBV27	CASSPLSSGANVLTF	TGTGCCAGCAGCCCCCTCAGCTCTGGGGCCAACGTCCTGACTTTC
TRBJ2-1	TRBD1	-	TRBV5-1	CASSSRGQGSYNEQFF	TGCGCCAGCAGCTCACGCGGACAGGGCTCTTACAATGAGCAGTTCTTC
TRBJ2-3	-	-	TRBV29-1	CSCGRDTDTQYF	TGCAGCTGTGGGCGGGACACAGATACGCAGTATTTT
TRBJ2-1	-	-	TRBV7-3	CASTNEGGNYNEQFF	TGTGCCAGCACCAACGAAGGGGGAAACTACAATGAGCAGTTCTTC
TRBJ2-2	TRBD1	-	TRBV28	CASSLGDRVAGELFF	TGTGCCAGCAGTTTGGGGGACAGGGTTGCCGGGGAGCTGTTTTTT
TRBJ2-7	-	-	TRBV21-1	CASSTRIRSLQPYEQYF	TGTGCCAGCAGCACTCGAATACGATCCTTACAACCCTACGAGCAGTACTTC
TRBJ1-2	-	-	TRBV7-9	CASKPGVDYGYTF	TGTGCCAGCAAGCCGGGGGTCGACTATGGCTACACCTTC
TRBJ2-7	TRBD2	once	TRBV7-2	CASSYRLAGGAAYEQYF	TGTGCCAGCAGCTACAGACTAGCGGGGGGCGCGGCCTACGAGCAGTACTTC
TRBJ2-7	-	-	TRBV6-1	CASSEFRGVYEQYF	TGTGCCAGCAGTGAGTTCAGGGGGGTCTACGAGCAGTACTTC
TRBJ1-2	-	-	TRBV3-1/TRBV3-2	CASSQAGREWGYTF	TGTGCCAGCAGCCAAGCGGGAAGGGAGTGGGGCTACACCTTC
TRBJ2-7	-	-	TRBV18	CASSPLGGTEQYF	TGTGCCAGCTCACCACTCGGGGGTACCGAGCAGTACTTC